Listed here is a single T cell receptor (beta chain). These data originate in a study of type 1 and type 2 diabetes patients. Amplification started from genomic DNA. The TCR beta CDR3 region was amplified using 30 forward and 13 reverse primers. TCRdb used MiXCR to reprocess the multiplex PCR reads, holding one entry per CDR3 protein. Counted here are around 300,000 distinct CDR3 sequences, 47% occurring once; the ten biggest clones make up around 13%. This clonotype was sampled from a man between 18 and 35 years old with type 2 diabetes. The sequenced sample was peripheral blood mononuclear cells (PBMCs).

The CDR3 sequence: CSASPGTSVGGGSYEQYF. The CDR3 coding sequence is TGCAGTGCTAGCCCCGGGACTAGCGTCGGAGGTGGCTCCTACGAGCAGTACTTC. V and J are TRBV20-1 and TRBJ2-7, with 10 positions matching TRBD2. The germline V gene encodes CDR1 DFQATT and CDR2 SNEGSKA (reference sequence). The junction had 14 bases not matched to a gene; V was cut back by 3 bases and J by 0 bases. The CDR3 runs 18 residues.